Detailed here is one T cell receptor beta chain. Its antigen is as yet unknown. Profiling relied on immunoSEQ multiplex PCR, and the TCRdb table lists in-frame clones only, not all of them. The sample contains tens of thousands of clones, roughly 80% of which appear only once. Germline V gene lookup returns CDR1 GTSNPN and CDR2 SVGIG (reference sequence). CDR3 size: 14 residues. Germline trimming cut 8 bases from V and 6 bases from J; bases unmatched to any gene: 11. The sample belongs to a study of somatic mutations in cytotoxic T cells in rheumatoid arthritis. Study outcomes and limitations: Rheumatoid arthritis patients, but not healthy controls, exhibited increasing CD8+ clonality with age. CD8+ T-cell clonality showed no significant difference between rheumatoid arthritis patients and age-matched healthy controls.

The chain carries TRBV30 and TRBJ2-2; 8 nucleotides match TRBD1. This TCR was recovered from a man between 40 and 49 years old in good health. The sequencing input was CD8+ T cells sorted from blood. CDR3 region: CAGGQGIGAGELFF. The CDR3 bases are TGTGCCGGCGGACAGGGAATTGGAGCCGGGGAGCTGTTTTTT.